The T cell receptor beta chain under discussion was sequenced for a study of graft-versus-host responses after intestinal transplantation. Study in general: Each recipient received anti-thymocyte globulin induction, then tacrolimus and steroids for around three years. Study outcomes and limitations: GvH clones were identified in recipient marrow, with some first appearing in ileum or blood. Patients with graft-donor T cell macrochimerism had high graft-versus-host to host-versus-graft clonal ratios in allografts.

Germline V CDR1 and CDR2: SGHRS, YFSETQ. V was trimmed by 3 bases and J by 0 bases, leaving 22 bases between them. This CDR3 spans 19 amino acids. Using immunoSEQ multiplex PCR, the repertoire was profiled, and TCRdb retains in-frame clones only, with some absent. The data hold around 110,000 clones, with about nine tenths observed a single time. For this clone: Its cognate antigen is unknown.

Sequenced material: unstimulated CD4+ T cells sorted from spleen or lymph node cells, taken before intestinal transplant. The TCR comes from a human donor who received an intestinal transplant. The V call is TRBV5-1, the J call TRBJ2-1; D unresolved. The CDR3 spells CASSSVTQKRWSSYNEQFF. The DNA for the CDR3 is TGCGCCAGCAGCTCCGTGACTCAGAAGAGGTGGAGCTCCTACAATGAGCAGTTCTTC.